This TCR beta chain appears in the sequencing data of a study of shared clonotypes between healthy human individuals. Each sample came from a Caucasian adult donor living in Nashville, Tennessee. Each cell subset's genomic DNA was divided evenly among several immunoSEQ plates. Here immunoSEQ multiplex PCR was the method, and the copy in TCRdb shows in-frame clones only, minus some. Of about 2.4 million clones listed, 93% are singletons. The CDR3 is 13 amino acids. The germline CDR1 and CDR2 sequences are MDHEN and SYDVKM. With V trimmed by 7 bases and J by 2 bases, 5 bases remained unmatched. Material: naive CD4+ T cells from PBMCs. Documented subset: CD45RA+ positively selected. This rearrangement joins TRBV28 to TRBJ2-7, with 7 bases that match TRBD2. The source of this sequence is a man aged 18 to 29 in good health. Some clones in this sample may be carry-over from other donors' samples. As DNA, the CDR3 is TGTGCCAGCAAAAGCGGGACCACCTACGAGCAGTACTTC. Encoded protein: CASKSGTTYEQYF.